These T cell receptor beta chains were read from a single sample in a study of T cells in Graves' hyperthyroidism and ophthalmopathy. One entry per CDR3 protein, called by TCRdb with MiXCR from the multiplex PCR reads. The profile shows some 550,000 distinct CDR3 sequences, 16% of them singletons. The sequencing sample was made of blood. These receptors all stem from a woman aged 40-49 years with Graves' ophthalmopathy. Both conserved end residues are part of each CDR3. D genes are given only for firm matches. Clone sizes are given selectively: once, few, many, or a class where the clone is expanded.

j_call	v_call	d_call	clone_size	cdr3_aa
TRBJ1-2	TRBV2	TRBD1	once	CASSWTGRNYGYTF
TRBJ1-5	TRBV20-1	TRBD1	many	CSAQAGGGYSNQPQHF
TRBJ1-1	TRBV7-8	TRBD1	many	CASSPWTGLGTEAFF
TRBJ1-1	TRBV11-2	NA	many	CASSLDRGVGEAFF
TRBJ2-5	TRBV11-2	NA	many	CASSSNTQETQYF
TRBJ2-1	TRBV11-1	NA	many	CASSPSDYNEQFF
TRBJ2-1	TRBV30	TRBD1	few	CAWAGQGHNEQFF
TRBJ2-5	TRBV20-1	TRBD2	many	CSARGGSGQETQYF
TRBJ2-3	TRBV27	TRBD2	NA	CASSKSGADTQYF
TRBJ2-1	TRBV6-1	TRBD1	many	CASSYAGQGYNEQFF
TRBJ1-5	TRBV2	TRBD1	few	CASRWDSRKPQHF
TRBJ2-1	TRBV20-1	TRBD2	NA	CSANRLASDEQFF
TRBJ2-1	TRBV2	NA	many	CASSPAEKAGHNEQFF
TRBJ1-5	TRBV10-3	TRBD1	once	CAISAGQGDQPQHF
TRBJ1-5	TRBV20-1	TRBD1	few	CSAYKDRGRNQPQHF
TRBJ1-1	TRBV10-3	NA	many	CAISESMGANTEAFF
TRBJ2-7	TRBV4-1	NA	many	CASSQFTGRREEQYF
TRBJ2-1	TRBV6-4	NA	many	CASSDSEGGNEQFF
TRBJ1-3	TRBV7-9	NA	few	CASSASGVPGNTIYF
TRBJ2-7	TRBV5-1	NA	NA	CASSLEGFREQYF
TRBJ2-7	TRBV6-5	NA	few	CASSYSAGPKFEQYF
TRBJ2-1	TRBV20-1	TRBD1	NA	CSAGRTGEPYNEQFF
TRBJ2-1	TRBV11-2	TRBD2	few	CASSNPWGTSGGALDFNEQFF
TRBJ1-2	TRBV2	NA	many	CASISDTSKGYTF
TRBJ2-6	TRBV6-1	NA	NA	CASSRGHSGANVLTF
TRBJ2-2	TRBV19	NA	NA	CASSILGGELFF
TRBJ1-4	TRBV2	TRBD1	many	CASNARDSSNEKLFF
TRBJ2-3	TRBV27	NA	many	CASSPRTRGATDTQYF
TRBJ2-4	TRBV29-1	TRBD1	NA	CSVAGTGVDIQYF
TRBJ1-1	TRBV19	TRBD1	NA	CASSIGTGLAFF
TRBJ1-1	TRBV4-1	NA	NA	CASSQEVPSLMNTEAFF
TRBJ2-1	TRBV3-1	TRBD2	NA	CASSQDYTGLAGAGEQFF
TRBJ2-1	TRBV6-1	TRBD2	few	CASRSTSGRAYNEQFF
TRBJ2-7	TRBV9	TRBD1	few	CASSVGQGRSYEQYF
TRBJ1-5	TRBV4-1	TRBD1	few	CASSHTGGTQPQHF
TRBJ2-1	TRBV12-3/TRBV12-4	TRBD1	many	CASTMRGDRGDEQFF
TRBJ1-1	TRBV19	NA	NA	CASSIIGIVPTEAFF
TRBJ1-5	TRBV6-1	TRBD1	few	CASRPDRGGYQPQHF
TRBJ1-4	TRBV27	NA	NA	CASSLGPRRTNEKLFF
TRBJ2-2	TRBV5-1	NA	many	CASSYDSTGELFF
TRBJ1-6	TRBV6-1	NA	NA	CASGRLSSYNSPLHF
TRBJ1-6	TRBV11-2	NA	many	CASSEYNSPLHF
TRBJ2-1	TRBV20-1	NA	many	CSARDLARLYNEQFF
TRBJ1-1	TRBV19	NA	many	CASSIDVARVNTEAFF
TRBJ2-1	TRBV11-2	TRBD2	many	CASSFQRTRNEQFF
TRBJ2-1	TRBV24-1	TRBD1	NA	CATSDPRTGGIYNEQFF
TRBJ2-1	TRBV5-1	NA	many	CASSLDPRESEQFF